These 23 T cell receptor beta chains share one sample of origin, sequenced in a study of cytomegalovirus exposure and HLA in healthy donors. The PCR used 60 Vbeta and 13 Jbeta primers. Measured with immunoSEQ multiplex PCR; TCRdb has only the in-frame clones, and not every one. The sample yields about 200,000 clones, roughly 83% seen once. Sequenced material: PBMCs. Receptors originate from a male donor in good health and CMV-seropositive.

This rearrangement joins TRBV6-4 to TRBJ1-5; weak D call: TRBD1 (6 bases). Germline V gene data show CDR1 as MRHNA and CDR2 as SNTAGT. There are 14 residues in the CDR3. V was trimmed by 10 bases and J by 4 bases, leaving 17 bases between them. The CDR3 protein is CATRGGAPNQPQHF. DNA of the CDR3: TGTGCCACTCGGGGGGGGGCCCCAAATCAGCCCCAGCATTTT.

CDR3 residues: CASSGRTPQETQYF. In nucleotides, the CDR3 is TGCGCCAGCAGCGGCAGGACACCTCAAGAGACCCAGTACTTC. The V gene is TRBV4-1, the J gene TRBJ2-5, with a possible D match to TRBD1 (5 bases). V was cut by 5 bases and J by 2 bases, with 12 bases left in between. The CDR3 runs 14 residues. CDR1 is MGHRA and CDR2 is YSYEKL in the germline V gene.

The rearrangement joins TRBV19 to TRBJ2-1; D is uncertain. V gave up 1 base and J gave up 2 bases, with 9 bases separating them. The CDR3 is made up of 15 amino acids. Looked up from germline, CDR1 is LNHDA and CDR2 is SQIVND (reference sequence). The CDR3 loop is CASSIGGGTYNEQFF. Written as DNA, the CDR3 is TGTGCCAGTAGTATAGGTGGCGGAACCTACAATGAGCAGTTCTTC.

The chain carries TRBV27 and TRBJ1-5; D is possibly TRBD1 (5 bases). The CDR3 totals 13 residues. The V and J ends lost 4 bases and 6 bases respectively, with 10 bases between them. The V gene's germline CDR1 is MNHEY and CDR2 SMNVEV (reference sequence). The CDR3 DNA reads TGTGCCAGCAGTTCGGGGGGAGGTCAGCCCCAGCATTTT. It specifies CASSSGGGQPQHF.

Only a few counts were recorded for this clone. The chain combines TRBV7-9 with TRBJ2-2; 8 bases agree with TRBD1. There are 15 residues in the CDR3. The germline V gene encodes CDR1 SEHNR and CDR2 FQNEAQ (reference sequence). The trim removed 4 bases at V and 5 bases at J, leaving 6 bases unmatched. CDR3: CASSSPTGATGELFF. The CDR3 DNA reads TGTGCCAGCAGCTCTCCGACAGGGGCGACCGGGGAGCTGTTTTTT.

V gene TRBV7-2 combines with J gene TRBJ2-5; no clear D gene. The J call is doubtful: the DNA matches TRBJ2-7 better. CDR3 length: 16 residues. From germline, CDR1 is SGHTA and CDR2 FQGNSA. CDR3 residues: CASSPGLMTKTYEQYF. The CDR3 coding sequence is TGTGCCAGCAGCCCCGGTTTAATGACAAAAACCTACGAGCAGTACTTC.

In its sample, this clone was seen once. V is TRBV19 and J is TRBJ2-7; 9 bases fit TRBD2. The germline V gene has CDR1 LNHDA and CDR2 SQIVND (reference sequence). The CDR3 covers 13 residues. The V and J ends lost 5 bases and 7 bases, in that order; junction bases with no gene match: 6. The DNA for the CDR3 is TGTGCCAGTAGTGTTAGCGGGAGCCGAGAGCAGTACTTC. This encodes CASSVSGSREQYF.

The CDR3 spells CASSGTSGVYEQYF. The CDR3, as DNA: TGTGCCAGCAGCGGGACTAGCGGGGTCTACGAGCAGTACTTC. This rearrangement joins TRBV9 to TRBJ2-7; 12 bases agree with TRBD2. Unmatched junction bases numbered 1, after V lost 3 bases and J lost 3 bases. This CDR3 region has 14 residues. Germline V gene data show CDR1 as SGDLS and CDR2 as YYNGEE.

The chain carries TRBV11-2 and TRBJ1-1, with D possibly being TRBD1 (5 bases). The ends were cut back, 1 base at V and 1 base at J, with 13 bases in the middle. The V gene's germline CDR1 is SGHAT and CDR2 FQNNGV. The CDR3 length is 16 residues. CDR3 sequence: CASSLASGAWNTEAFF. The CDR3, as DNA: TGTGCCAGCAGCTTAGCGTCTGGGGCTTGGAACACTGAAGCTTTCTTT. The full variable domain, in which reference TRBV11-2 and TRBJ1-1 provide the parts outside the CDR3, is EAGVAQSPRYKIIEKRQSVAFWCNPISGHATLYWYQQILGQGPKLLIQFQNNGVVDDSQLPKDRFSAERLKGVDSTLKIQPAKLEDSAVYLCASSLASGAWNTEAFFGQGTRLTVV.

The V call is TRBV5-1, the J call TRBJ2-1; 8 bases agree with TRBD2. The CDR3 totals 15 residues. V shed 6 bases and J 10 bases; nucleotides not matched to a gene: 15. CDR1 and CDR2 from the germline V gene are SGHRS and YFSETQ. The CDR3, as DNA: TGCGCCAGCACCTTAGTGGGAGCGGGAGTAAGCGAGCAGTTCTTC. This gives the protein CASTLVGAGVSEQFF.

The chain employs TRBV27 and TRBJ1-1, with 8 nucleotides matching TRBD1. The CDR3 has 13 residues. Germline V lookup: CDR1 MNHEY, CDR2 SMNVEV (reference sequence). V was clipped by 5 bases and J by 4 bases; unmatched bases: 3. CDR3 DNA sequence: TGTGCCAGCAGTCGAACAGGGGGCACTGAAGCTTTCTTT. It specifies CASSRTGGTEAFF.

As regards this clone: Other DNA variants within this sample encode the same CDR3. The chain uses TRBV7-2 and TRBJ2-7; 7 positions agree with TRBD1. V lost 3 bases, J lost 7 bases, and 3 bases stayed unmatched. Germline V gene data show CDR1 as SGHTA and CDR2 as FQGNSA. There are 12 residues in the CDR3. CDR3 amino acids: CASSLTGREQYF. Here the CDR3 DNA reads TGTGCCAGCAGCTTGACAGGGCGGGAGCAGTACTTC.

The chain links TRBV7-8 to TRBJ2-2, with TRBD2 matching over 7 bases. CDR1 is SGHVS and CDR2 is FQNEAQ in the germline V gene. CDR3 length: 14 amino acids. Trimming took 3 bases from V and 7 from J; bases not matched to a gene: 5. Written as DNA, the CDR3 is TGTGCCAGCAGCTTCACTGGGGGGGACGGGGAGCTGTTTTTT. This encodes CASSFTGGDGELFF.

V gene TRBV5-1 combines with J gene TRBJ1-2, with TRBD1 matching 7 bases. V shed 0 bases, J shed 7 bases, and the junction held 9 bases outside the gene matches. The CDR3 length is 15 residues. Germline V gives CDR1 SGHRS, CDR2 YFSETQ. The DNA of the CDR3 is TGCGCCAGCAGCTTGGCCGGGCCGGGGGACAGTGGCTACACCTTC. The encoded protein is CASSLAGPGDSGYTF.

This clone occurred a few times. This chain links TRBV7-2 with TRBJ2-3; 11 bases line up with TRBD2. V dropped 7 bases and J dropped 0; count of bases not matched to a gene: 6. Germline assignment: CDR1 SGHTA and CDR2 FQGNSA. The CDR3 runs to 16 residues. The chain's CDR3 is CASTRASGRSTDTQYF. DNA of the CDR3: TGTGCCAGCACCCGGGCTAGCGGGAGGAGCACAGATACGCAGTATTTT.

A single count supports this clone. The chain links TRBV5-1 to TRBJ1-1; TRBD1 aligns across 10 bases. Germline trimming cut 1 base from V and 5 bases from J; bases unmatched to any gene: 5. This CDR3 is 15 amino acids long. Germline lookup yields CDR1 SGHRS and CDR2 YFSETQ. The CDR3: CASSLSDRGMTEAFF. DNA for the CDR3: TGCGCCAGCAGCTTGTCGGACAGGGGGATGACTGAAGCTTTCTTT.

The chain is built from TRBV30 and TRBJ2-5; TRBD1 might be the D (6 bases). From germline, CDR1 is GTSNPN and CDR2 SVGIG (reference sequence). This CDR3 has 15 amino acids. The V end was cut by 0 bases, the J end by 5 bases, with 16 bases between. The CDR3 reads CAWSVPEGHYETQYF. CDR3 nucleotide sequence: TGTGCCTGGAGTGTACCCGAGGGACACTACGAGACCCAGTACTTC. The entire variable domain, with the rest obtained from reference TRBV30 and TRBJ2-5, is as follows: SQTIHQWPATLVQPVGSPLSLECTVEGTSNPNLYWYRQAAGRGLQLLFYSVGIGQISSEVPQNLSASRPQDRQFILSSKKLLLSDSGFYLCAWSVPEGHYETQYFGPGTRLLVL.

The chain recombines TRBV11-2 with TRBJ2-2; 10 bases fit TRBD1. Germline trimming cut 1 base from V and 8 bases from J; bases unmatched to any gene: 7. This CDR3 has 16 residues. The germline CDR1 and CDR2 sequences are SGHAT and FQNNGV. The CDR3 loop reads CASSLGVTGGVGELFF. CDR3 nucleotide sequence: TGTGCCAGCAGCTTAGGAGTGACAGGGGGCGTGGGGGAGCTGTTTTTT. Using reference TRBV11-2 and TRBJ2-2 for the parts outside the CDR3, the full variable domain is EAGVAQSPRYKIIEKRQSVAFWCNPISGHATLYWYQQILGQGPKLLIQFQNNGVVDDSQLPKDRFSAERLKGVDSTLKIQPAKLEDSAVYLCASSLGVTGGVGELFFGEGSRLTVL.

The chain is built from TRBV27 and TRBJ2-1, with D perhaps TRBD1 (6 bases). CDR3 length: 15 amino acids. Trimming pared 10 bases from V and 0 bases from J, leaving 16 bases between. Germline V gene data show CDR1 as MNHEY and CDR2 as SMNVEV (reference sequence). The CDR3 DNA is TGTGCCACCGGACAGCTTAGTATCTCCTACAATGAGCAGTTCTTC. Amino acids: CATGQLSISYNEQFF.

In its sample, this clone was seen a few times. This sequence joins TRBV7-2 and TRBJ1-2; a weak D match, TRBD1 (6 bases). The germline CDR1 and CDR2 sequences are SGHTA and FQGNSA. The CDR3 spans 16 residues. The V end was cut by 1 base, the J end by 5 bases, with 17 bases between. CDR3 in DNA: TGTGCCAGCAGCTTAGGTCCCGGGGAAGGGGGATATGGCTACACCTTC. Translation: CASSLGPGEGGYGYTF.

This clone was seen a single time. V is TRBV30 and J is TRBJ1-5; possible D gene TRBD1, 5 bases. Germline CDR1 reads GTSNPN; CDR2 reads SVGIG (reference sequence). This CDR3 has 13 amino acids. V lost 2 bases to trimming and J lost 8 bases, with 13 bases between them. CDR3 sequence reads: CAWSSQAGEPQHF. The CDR3 coding sequence is TGTGCCTGGAGTTCACAGGCTGGGGAGCCCCAGCATTTT.

The chain is built from TRBV9 and TRBJ2-2, with 8 bases matching TRBD1. Germline lookup yields CDR1 SGDLS and CDR2 YYNGEE. The J segment lost 1 base and the V segment lost 2 bases, leaving 4 bases of the junction unmatched. The CDR3 is 16 residues long. The DNA of the CDR3 is TGTGCCAGCAGCGTGGCAGGGGGCCGGAACACCGGGGAGCTGTTTTTT. It specifies CASSVAGGRNTGELFF. Drawing the rest from reference TRBV9 and TRBJ2-2, the complete variable domain is DSGVTQTPKHLITATGQRVTLRCSPRSGDLSVYWYQQSLDQGLQFLIQYYNGEERAKGNILERFSAQQFPDLHSELNLSSLELGDSALYFCASSVAGGRNTGELFFGEGSRLTVL.

The chain joins TRBV6-5 to TRBJ1-3; a weak D match, TRBD1 (5 bases). V was pared by 2 bases and J by 2 bases, with 13 bases between. The CDR3 contains 16 residues. Germline V CDR1 and CDR2: MNHEY, SVGAGI. The CDR3 DNA is TGTGCCAGCAGTTACCCGACCGGGGGGGCTGGAAACACCATATATTTT. Protein: CASSYPTGGAGNTIYF.